This TCR beta chain was identified in a study of cytomegalovirus exposure and HLA in healthy donors. Overall study results and limits: The study listed roughly 150 cytomegalovirus-associated TCR beta chains. In an earlier analysis, productive rearrangement rates for most beta V segments clustered near 87% or 30%.

A note on this clone: What it recognizes is unknown.

This CDR3 has 12 amino acids. CDR1 and CDR2 (germline): SEHNR, FQNEAQ (reference sequence). V lost 5 bases and J lost 0, with 5 bases in between. The PCR employed 60 Vbeta primers together with 13 Jbeta primers. Using immunoSEQ multiplex PCR, the repertoire was profiled, and TCRdb retains in-frame clones only, with some absent. The data contain 150,000 to 200,000 clones, over 75% of them singletons. The sequence was collected from a girl under three years old in good health and CMV-seronegative. The chain joins TRBV7-9 to TRBJ2-7; D not certain. The sample consisted of PBMCs. The CDR3 is CASSAISYEQYF. As DNA, the CDR3 is TGTGCCAGCAGCGCTATCTCCTACGAGCAGTACTTC.